Below, one T cell receptor (beta chain) is given with its context. The data were obtained in a study of T cell responses to AZD1222 COVID-19 vaccine. Libraries were prepared by immunoSEQ multiplex PCR; TCRdb keeps only in-frame clonotypes and omits some of them. The repertoire holds almost 80,000 clones, with 87% as singletons. Germline assignment: CDR1 LGHDT and CDR2 YNNKEL (reference sequence). V was clipped by 1 base and J by 4 bases; unmatched bases: 3. The CDR3 is 15 residues long. The input for sequencing was peripheral blood, taken on day 0 of AZD1222 vaccination. The chain couples TRBV3-1 (or the pseudogene TRBV3-2) to TRBJ1-5; TRBD1 matches at 8 bases. The sequence was collected from an adult in good health. The DNA of the CDR3 is TGTGCCAGCAGCCAAGGCACAGGGGGGAATCAGCCCCAGCATTTT. Translating it yields CASSQGTGGNQPQHF.